Listed below are T cell receptor beta chains from one sample, sequenced in a study of blood T cell repertoires in COVID-19. Profiling relied on immunoSEQ multiplex PCR, and the TCRdb table lists in-frame clones only, not all of them. In the table there are 120,000 to 150,000 clones, over 85% of which are singletons. Sequenced: peripheral blood. The receptors stem from a human donor in a cohort sampled during active COVID-19. The CDR3 runs from the conserved cysteine through the conserved F or W. D genes are given only for firm matches.

j_gene,v_gene,d_gene,CDR3aa
TRBJ2-3,TRBV5-4,TRBD2,CASSLLSSSGTLSTDTQYF
TRBJ1-5,TRBV4-3,-,CASSQDARARQPQHF
TRBJ2-1,TRBV7-2,-,CASSLVSLSSYNEQFF
TRBJ1-1,TRBV5-1,TRBD1,CASSWDRDTEAFF
TRBJ1-1,TRBV2,-,CAGVAGVADTEAFF
TRBJ2-1,TRBV3-1/TRBV3-2,-,CASSQDPGQYYNEQFF
TRBJ2-1,TRBV4-2,TRBD1,CASSHHQPGQGYNEQFF
TRBJ1-2,TRBV5-1,-,CASSLGWEINYGYTF
TRBJ2-6,TRBV4-1,-,CASSQTYGSGANVLTF
TRBJ2-3,TRBV6-1,TRBD2,CASSVERGLGTDTQYF
TRBJ2-1,TRBV7-2,-,CASSRDGGGPYNEQFF
TRBJ2-7,TRBV11-2,TRBD1,CASSVTRDRAEREQYF
TRBJ2-1,TRBV6-6,-,CASESGGPGHEQFF